This T cell receptor beta chain came from a study of regulatory T cells in long-lasting Graves disease. Study overall: Less than 3 months of antithyroid drugs had been taken by newly diagnosed Graves' patients. Study-wide findings and caveats: TCR diversity was lower in persistent than newly diagnosed Graves' disease.

Time point here: newly diagnosed GD, antithyroid drugs for less than 3 months. Following extraction of RNA from PBMCs, that RNA was used to make the TCR library. Looked up from germline, CDR1 is SGHRS and CDR2 is YFSETQ. V dropped 0 bases and J dropped 0 bases, with 11 bases sitting between them. The CDR3 contains 16 residues. As regards this clonotype: Its antigen is as yet unknown.

Libraries of TCR beta came from iRepertoire HTBI primers plus Arm-PCR of CDR3 regions. In the source study's methods: Samples revealed around 56 TRBV and 14 TRBJ segments. TCRdb independently ran MiXCR on the multiplex PCR reads; one entry per CDR3 protein. TCRdb's processing, not the authors' own work, is the source of the V and J calls. The data hold fewer than 350,000 distinct CDR3 sequences, with approximately 20% observed a single time. The source is a female donor with Graves disease. Source: peripheral blood mononuclear cells (PBMCs), taken at new diagnosis, from a patient treated with antithyroid drugs. V and J are TRBV5-1 and TRBJ2-3; D may be TRBD1 (5 bases). CDR3 sequence (DNA): TGCGCCAGCAGCTTGGTCGGTAGGGGAAGCACAGATACGCAGTATTTT. Encoded protein: CASSLVGRGSTDTQYF.